This T cell receptor beta chain was recovered during a study of control samples from healthy donors and cancer patients. This CDR3 region has 13 residues. Germline CDR1 is SGHRS and CDR2 is YFSETQ. V was clipped by 4 bases and J by 1 base, with 8 bases between them. The table came from immunoSEQ multiplex PCR; TCRdb's copy has only in-frame clones and leaves some out. The sample has 160,000 or so clones; roughly 92% are singletons. V usage is TRBV5-1 and J usage is TRBJ1-1; D uncertain. Sequenced sample: blood. The clonotype was recovered from a woman in her 30s in good health. The CDR3: CASSPAGNTEAFF. The CDR3 bases are TGCGCCAGCAGCCCCGCGGGGAACACTGAAGCTTTCTTT.